By sample fraction, the clone carrying this T cell receptor beta chain is medium-sized (0.01 to 0.1%). The antigen remains unidentified. Ahead of thyroid surgery, no patient had received treatment of any kind. MiXCR re-clonotyped the PCR reads for TCRdb. The sample carries approximately 6,400 clones, more than 3% recorded once. The source of the sample is a study of metastatic and nonmetastatic thyroid tumors. As for the study in general: Repertoire comparison spanned blood and tumor or nodule tissue of malignant and benign thyroid patients. Study-wide results and caveats: Within blood and tumor, benign nodules reportedly had significantly lower TCR beta diversity than malignant thyroid tumors did.

The CDR3 length is 18 residues. Trimming stripped 1 base from V and 3 bases from J, with 20 bases between. From germline, CDR1 is MGHRA and CDR2 YSYEKL. Material for sequencing was tumor tissue. This chain links TRBV4-1 with TRBJ2-3; a possible D gene is TRBD2 (6 bases). This sequence was found in a female donor with papillary thyroid cancer or a benign thyroid nodule (not recorded which). Some clones in this sample may be carry-over from other donors' samples. CDR3 sequence (DNA): TGCGCCAGCAGCCAAGGAAAGGGACTTCGGGGACTGACAGATACGCAGTATTTT. Amino acid sequence: CASSQGKGLRGLTDTQYF.